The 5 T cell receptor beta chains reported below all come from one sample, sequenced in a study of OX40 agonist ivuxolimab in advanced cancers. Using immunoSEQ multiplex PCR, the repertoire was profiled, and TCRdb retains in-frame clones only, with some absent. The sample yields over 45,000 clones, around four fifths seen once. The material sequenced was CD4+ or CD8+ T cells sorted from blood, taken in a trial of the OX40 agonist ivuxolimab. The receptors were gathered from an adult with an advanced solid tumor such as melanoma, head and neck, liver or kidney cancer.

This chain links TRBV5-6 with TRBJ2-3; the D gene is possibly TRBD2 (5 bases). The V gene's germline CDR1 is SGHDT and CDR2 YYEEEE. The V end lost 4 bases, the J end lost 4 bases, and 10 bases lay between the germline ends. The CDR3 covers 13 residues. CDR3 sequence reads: CASSQLSADTQYF. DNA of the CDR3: TGTGCCAGCAGCCAACTTAGCGCAGATACGCAGTATTTT.

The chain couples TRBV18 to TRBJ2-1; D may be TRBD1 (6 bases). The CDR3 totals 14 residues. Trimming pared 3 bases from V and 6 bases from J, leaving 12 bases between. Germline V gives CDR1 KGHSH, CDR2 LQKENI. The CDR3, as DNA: TGTGCCAGCTCACCGGGACAAGGGCCCAATGAGCAGTTCTTC. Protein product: CASSPGQGPNEQFF.

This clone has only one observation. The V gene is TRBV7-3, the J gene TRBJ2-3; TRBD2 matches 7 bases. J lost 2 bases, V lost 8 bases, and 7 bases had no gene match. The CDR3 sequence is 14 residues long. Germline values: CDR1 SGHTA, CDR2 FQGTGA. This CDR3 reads CASSTSLATDTQYF. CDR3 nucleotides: TGTGCCAGCTCGACTAGCCTAGCCACAGATACGCAGTATTTT.

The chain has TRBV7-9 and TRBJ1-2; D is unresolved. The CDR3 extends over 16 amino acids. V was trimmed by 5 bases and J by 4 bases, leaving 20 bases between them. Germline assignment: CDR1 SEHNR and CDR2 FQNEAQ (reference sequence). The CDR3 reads CASSPIPEVVSYGYTF. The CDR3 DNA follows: TGTGCCAGCAGCCCTATCCCGGAGGTCGTCTCCTATGGCTACACCTTC.

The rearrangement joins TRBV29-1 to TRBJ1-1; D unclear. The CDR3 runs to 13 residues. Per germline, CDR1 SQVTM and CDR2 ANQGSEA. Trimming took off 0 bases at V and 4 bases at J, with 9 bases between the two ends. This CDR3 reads CSVEDTGGTEAFF. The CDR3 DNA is TGCAGCGTTGAAGACACCGGCGGCACTGAAGCTTTCTTT.